This TCR beta chain was identified in a study of Ad26.COV2.S vaccination and SARS-CoV-2 variants. Repertoires were generated with immunoSEQ multiplex PCR, while TCRdb's copy carries only in-frame clones and drops some. The table includes about 350,000 clones, about nine tenths detected once. Treatment defined: roughly 18 received Ad26.COV2.S at low or high dose, single or two shots; five or six received placebo; per-sample allocation not given. It was on day 63 after the first vaccine or placebo injection that samples were taken. The CDR3 length is 16 residues. Germline V gives CDR1 MNHEY, CDR2 SVGEGT. Losses at the gene ends were 2 bases for V and 5 bases for J; bases not matched to a gene: 11.

The sequencing here drew on peripheral blood, taken in a trial of Ad26.COV2.S vaccine versus placebo. The receptor was derived from a person aged 18-65 years who received the Ad26.COV2.S COVID-19 vaccine or a placebo. The V call is TRBV6-2 or TRBV6-3, the J call TRBJ2-7, with 8 bases identical to TRBD2. The CDR3 sequence is CASSYGYQREKDEQYF. CDR3 coding DNA: TGTGCCAGCAGTTACGGATATCAGCGGGAGAAAGACGAGCAGTACTTC.